This TCR beta chain was retrieved from a study of cytomegalovirus exposure and HLA in healthy donors. The CDR3 is 15 amino acids. The germline V gene encodes CDR1 SGHRS and CDR2 YFSETQ. Trimming removed 0 bases from V and 1 base from J; junction bases left unmatched: 2. This clone has a handful of counts. The antigen remains unidentified. Study-level points and caveats: Accurate prediction of HLA-A and HLA-B alleles (for most subjects) was reportedly achieved from TCR beta sequences.

Both 60 Vbeta primers and 13 Jbeta primers went into the PCR. The assay was immunoSEQ multiplex PCR, and TCRdb's table has in-frame clones only and misses some. The sample carries 100,000 to 140,000 clones, 77% recorded once. This receptor was obtained from a male donor in good health and CMV-seronegative. The sequencing sample was made of PBMCs. This rearrangement joins TRBV5-1 to TRBJ1-1; TRBD1 aligns across 8 bases. CDR3 DNA: TGCGCCAGCAGCTTGGCCGGGACAGGGAACACTGAAGCTTTCTTT. As protein: CASSLAGTGNTEAFF.